This T cell receptor beta chain is from a study of CD8+ T cells in alopecia areata. Whole-study findings and limits: Mice showed TCR sharing more clearly than patients did, possibly owing to HLA. Alphabeta T cells residing in normal skin are also sequenced in scalp samples.

Investigators isolated RNA and reverse transcribed it into cDNA to act as the sequencing template. Assay: immunoSEQ multiplex PCR; the TCRdb copy retains only in-frame clones and omits some. The sample holds thousands of clones, 71% seen once. With 4 bases clipped from V and 4 bases from J, the junction kept 19 bases outside the gene matches. This CDR3 region has 18 residues. Per germline, CDR1 SGHRS and CDR2 YFSETQ. In this sample, this clone turned up once. The antigen is undetermined. For several patients taking part in the biomarker study, CD4+ cells were further sorted into CD25+CD127- cells. From alopecia areata patients, lesional scalp punch biopsies and peripheral blood were collected. A FACSAria was used to sort CD4+ and CD8+ T cells. These cells came from PBMCs.

The V and J genes are TRBV5-1 and TRBJ2-7; TRBD1 matches 8 bases. Sequencing was performed on CD4+ Tregs sorted from blood. This sequence was found in a human donor with alopecia areata. CDR3 sequence reads: CASSIHGRNRGMGYEQYF. CDR3 DNA: TGCGCCAGCAGCATTCACGGAAGGAACAGGGGGATGGGGTACGAGCAGTACTTC.